This T cell receptor (beta chain) stems from a study of cytomegalovirus exposure and HLA in healthy donors. The wider study: HLA-typed donors were the source of approximately 80 million unique TCRs held in an early data release.

PCR employed 60 Vbeta and 13 Jbeta primers. The assay was immunoSEQ multiplex PCR, and TCRdb's table has in-frame clones only and misses some. The table records about 120,000 clones, around 81% of them present only once. V was cut by 2 bases and J by 8 bases, with 16 bases left in between. The CDR3 is 15 residues long. In germline, CDR1 is SGHTA, CDR2 FQGTGA. Findings and caveats of the study: Researchers had no immune exposure information except CMV serostatus available.

Samples came from healthy bone marrow donors. In the case of this clone: The target antigen is unknown.

The origin of this receptor is a woman aged 35 to 49 in good health and CMV-seronegative. The V call is TRBV7-3, the J call TRBJ2-1, with a tentative D call TRBD2 (6 bases). Material for sequencing was PBMCs. The CDR3 coding sequence is TGTGCCAGCAGCTTAGATAGCGGACCCTATGATGAGCAGTTCTTC. This translates into CASSLDSGPYDEQFF.